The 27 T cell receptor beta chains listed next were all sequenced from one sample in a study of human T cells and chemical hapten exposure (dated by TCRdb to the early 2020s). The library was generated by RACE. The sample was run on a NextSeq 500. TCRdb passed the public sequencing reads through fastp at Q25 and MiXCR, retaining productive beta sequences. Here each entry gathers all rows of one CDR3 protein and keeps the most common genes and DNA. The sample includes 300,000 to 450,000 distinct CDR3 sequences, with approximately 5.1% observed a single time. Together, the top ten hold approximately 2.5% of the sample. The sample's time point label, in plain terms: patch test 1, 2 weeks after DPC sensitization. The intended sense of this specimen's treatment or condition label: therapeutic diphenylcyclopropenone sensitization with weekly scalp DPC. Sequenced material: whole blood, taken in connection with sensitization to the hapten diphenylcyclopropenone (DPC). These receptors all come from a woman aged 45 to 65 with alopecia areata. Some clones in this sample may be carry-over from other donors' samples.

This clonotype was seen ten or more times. DNA of the CDR3: TGTGCTAGTGAGGGGGGCGAAGAGACCCAGTACTTC. Protein product: CASEGGEETQYF. V and J are TRBV12-5 and TRBJ2-5; tentatively, D is TRBD1 or TRBD2 (6 bases each). CDR1 LGHNT and CDR2 FRNRAP come from the germline V gene. The V end was cut by 7 bases, the J end by 3 bases, with 9 bases between. The CDR3 extends over 12 amino acids.

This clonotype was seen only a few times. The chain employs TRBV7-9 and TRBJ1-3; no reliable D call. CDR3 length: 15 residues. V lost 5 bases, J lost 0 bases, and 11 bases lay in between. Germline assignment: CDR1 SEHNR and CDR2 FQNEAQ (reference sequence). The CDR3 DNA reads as TGTGCCAGCAGCCTCCTTGCTGGCTCTGGAAACACCATATATTTT. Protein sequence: CASSLLAGSGNTIYF.

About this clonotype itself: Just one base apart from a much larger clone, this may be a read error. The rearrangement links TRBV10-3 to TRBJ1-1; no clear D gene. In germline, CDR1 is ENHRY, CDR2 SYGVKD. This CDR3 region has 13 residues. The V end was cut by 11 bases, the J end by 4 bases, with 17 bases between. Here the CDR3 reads CALAGREGTEAFF. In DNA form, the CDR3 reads TGTGCCTTGGCGGGGAGAGAGGGCACTGAAGCTTTCTTT.

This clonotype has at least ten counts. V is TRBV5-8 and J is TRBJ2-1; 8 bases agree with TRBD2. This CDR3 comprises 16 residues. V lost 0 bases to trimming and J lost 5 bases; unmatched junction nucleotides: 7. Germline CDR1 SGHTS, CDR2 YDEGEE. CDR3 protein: CASSLDTGGNDNEQFF. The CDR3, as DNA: TGTGCCAGCAGCTTGGATACGGGAGGGAACGACAATGAGCAGTTCTTC. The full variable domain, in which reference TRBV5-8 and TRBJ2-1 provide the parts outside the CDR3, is EAGVTQSPTHLIKTRGQQATLRCSPISGHTSVYWYQQALGLGLQFLLWYDEGEERNRGNFPPRFSGRQFPNYSSELNVNALELEDSALYLCASSLDTGGNDNEQFFGPGTRLTVL.

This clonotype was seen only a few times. The CDR3 reads CASSDLVPEAFF. DNA of the CDR3: TGTGCCAGCAGCGACTTGGTGCCTGAAGCTTTCTTT. V gene TRBV7-9 combines with J gene TRBJ1-1; no clear D. V was pared by 5 bases and J by 6 bases, with 10 bases between. The CDR3 runs to 12 residues. Per the germline V gene, CDR1 is SEHNR and CDR2 is FQNEAQ (reference sequence).

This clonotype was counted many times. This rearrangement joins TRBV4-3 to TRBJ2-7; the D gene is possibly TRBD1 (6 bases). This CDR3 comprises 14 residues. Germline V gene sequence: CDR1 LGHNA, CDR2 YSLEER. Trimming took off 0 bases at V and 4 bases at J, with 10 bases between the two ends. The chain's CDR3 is CASSQDNRVYEQYF. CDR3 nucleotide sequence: TGCGCCAGCAGCCAAGATAACAGGGTATACGAGCAGTACTTC.

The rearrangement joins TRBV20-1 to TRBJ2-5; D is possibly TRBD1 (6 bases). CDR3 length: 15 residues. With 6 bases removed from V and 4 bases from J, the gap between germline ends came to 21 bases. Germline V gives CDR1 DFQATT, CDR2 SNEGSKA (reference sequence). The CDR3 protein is CSATSLQGRSETQYF. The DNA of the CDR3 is TGCAGTGCCACGAGCCTACAGGGCCGCTCAGAGACCCAGTACTTC.

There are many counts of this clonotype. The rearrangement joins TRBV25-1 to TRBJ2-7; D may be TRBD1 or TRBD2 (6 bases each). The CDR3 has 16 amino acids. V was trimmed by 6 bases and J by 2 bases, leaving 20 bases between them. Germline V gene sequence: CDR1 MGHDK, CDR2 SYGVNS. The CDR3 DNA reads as TGTGCCAGCAGCCCTCCTAGGGGGGAGGCCCCCTACGAGCAGTACTTC. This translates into CASSPPRGEAPYEQYF.

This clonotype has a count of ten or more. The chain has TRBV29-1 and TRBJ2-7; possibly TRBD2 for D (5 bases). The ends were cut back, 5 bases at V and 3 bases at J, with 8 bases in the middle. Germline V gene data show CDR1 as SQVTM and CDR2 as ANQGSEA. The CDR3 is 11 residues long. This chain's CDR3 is CSVLDYYEQYF. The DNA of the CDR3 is TGCAGCGTTCTCGACTACTACGAGCAGTACTTC.

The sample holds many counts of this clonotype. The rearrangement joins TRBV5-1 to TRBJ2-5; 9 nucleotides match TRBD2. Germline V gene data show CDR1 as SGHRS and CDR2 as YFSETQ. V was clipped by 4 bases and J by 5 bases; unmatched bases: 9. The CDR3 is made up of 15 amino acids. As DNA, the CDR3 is TGCGCCAGCAGCGAACCGGGACTAGCTGCCGAGACCCAGTACTTC. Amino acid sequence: CASSEPGLAAETQYF.

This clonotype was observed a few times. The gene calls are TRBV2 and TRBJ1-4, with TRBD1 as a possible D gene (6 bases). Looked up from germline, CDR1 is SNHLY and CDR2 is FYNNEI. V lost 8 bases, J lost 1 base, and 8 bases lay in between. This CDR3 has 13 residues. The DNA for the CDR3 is TGTGCCAGCTTCAGGGGAACTAATGAAAAACTGTTTTTT. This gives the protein CASFRGTNEKLFF.

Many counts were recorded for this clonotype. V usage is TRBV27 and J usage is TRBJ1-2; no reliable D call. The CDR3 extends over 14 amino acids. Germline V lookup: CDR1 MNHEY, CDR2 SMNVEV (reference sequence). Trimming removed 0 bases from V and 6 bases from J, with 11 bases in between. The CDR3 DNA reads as TGTGCCAGCAGTTTATCGCACCCTTTCGATGGCTACACCTTC. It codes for CASSLSHPFDGYTF.

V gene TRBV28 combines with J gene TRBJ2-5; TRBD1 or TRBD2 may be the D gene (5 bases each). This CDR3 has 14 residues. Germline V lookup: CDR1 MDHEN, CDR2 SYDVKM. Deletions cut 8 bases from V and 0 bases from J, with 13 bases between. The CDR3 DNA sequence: TGTGCCAGCGAGGGCAGGGCGTACCAAGAGACCCAGTACTTC. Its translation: CASEGRAYQETQYF.

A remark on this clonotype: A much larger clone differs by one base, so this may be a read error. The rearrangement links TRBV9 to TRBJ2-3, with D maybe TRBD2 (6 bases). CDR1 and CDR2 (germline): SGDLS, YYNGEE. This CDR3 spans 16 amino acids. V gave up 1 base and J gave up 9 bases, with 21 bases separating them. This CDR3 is CASSVNSGCVFETQYF. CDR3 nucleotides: TGTGCCAGCAGCGTAAACAGCGGGTGTGTTTTTGAGACGCAGTATTTT.

CDR3 bases: TGCAGCGTTTCTCTACCGACTAGTACCACAGATACGCAGTATTTT. Translated, it gives CSVSLPTSTTDTQYF. The chain recombines TRBV29-1 with TRBJ2-3; maybe TRBD2 (6 bases). CDR3 length: 15 residues. Between the trimmed V and J ends, which lost 5 bases and 2 bases, there was a span of 17 bases. CDR1 and CDR2 from the germline V gene are SQVTM and ANQGSEA.

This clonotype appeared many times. CDR3 DNA sequence: TGTGCCGGACGGACAGGGCGGAACACTGAAGCTTTCTTT. Translating gives CAGRTGRNTEAFF. The genes are TRBV28 and TRBJ1-1, with 8 positions matching TRBD1. Germline values: CDR1 MDHEN, CDR2 SYDVKM. CDR3 length: 13 amino acids. The junction had 6 bases not matched to a gene; V was cut back by 11 bases and J by 1 base.

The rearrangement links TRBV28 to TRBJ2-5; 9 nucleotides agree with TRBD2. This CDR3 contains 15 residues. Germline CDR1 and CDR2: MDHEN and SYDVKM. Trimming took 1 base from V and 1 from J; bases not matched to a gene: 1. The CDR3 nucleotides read TGTGCCAGCAGTTTATCGACTAGCGGCCAAGAGACCCAGTACTTC. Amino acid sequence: CASSLSTSGQETQYF.

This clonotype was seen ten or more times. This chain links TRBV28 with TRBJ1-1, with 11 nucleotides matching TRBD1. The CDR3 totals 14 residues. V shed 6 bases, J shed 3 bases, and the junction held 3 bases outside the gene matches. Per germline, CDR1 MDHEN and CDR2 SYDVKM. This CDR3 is CASRTGQGDTEAFF. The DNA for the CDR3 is TGTGCCAGCAGGACGGGACAGGGGGACACTGAAGCTTTCTTT.

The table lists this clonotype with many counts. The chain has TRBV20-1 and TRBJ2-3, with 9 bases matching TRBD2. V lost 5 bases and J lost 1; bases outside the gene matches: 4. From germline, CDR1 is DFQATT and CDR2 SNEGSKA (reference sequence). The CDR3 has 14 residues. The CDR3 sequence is CSAPLAGRTDTQYF. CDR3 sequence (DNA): TGCAGTGCTCCCCTAGCGGGACGCACAGATACGCAGTATTTT.

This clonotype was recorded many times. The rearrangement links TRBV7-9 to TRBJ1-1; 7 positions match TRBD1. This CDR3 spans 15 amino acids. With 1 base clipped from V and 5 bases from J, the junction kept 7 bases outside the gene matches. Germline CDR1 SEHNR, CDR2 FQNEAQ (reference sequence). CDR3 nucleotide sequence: TGTGCCAGCAGCTTAGGAGGAGGGGGCTGGACTGAAGCTTTCTTT. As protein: CASSLGGGGWTEAFF.

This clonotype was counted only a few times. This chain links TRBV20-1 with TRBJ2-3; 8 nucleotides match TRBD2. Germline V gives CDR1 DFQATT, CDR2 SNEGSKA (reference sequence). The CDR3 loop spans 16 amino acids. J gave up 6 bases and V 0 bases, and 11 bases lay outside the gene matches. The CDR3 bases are TGCAGTGCTAGAGATTGGGCGGGGGGCTCGAGGGATACGCAGTATTTT. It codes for CSARDWAGGSRDTQYF.

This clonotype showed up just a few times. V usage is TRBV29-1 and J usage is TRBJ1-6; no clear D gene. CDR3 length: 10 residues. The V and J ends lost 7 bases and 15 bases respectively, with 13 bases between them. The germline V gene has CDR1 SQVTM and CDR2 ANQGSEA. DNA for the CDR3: TGCAGCGCCCCATTTAAAAACCTCCACTTT. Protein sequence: CSAPFKNLHF.

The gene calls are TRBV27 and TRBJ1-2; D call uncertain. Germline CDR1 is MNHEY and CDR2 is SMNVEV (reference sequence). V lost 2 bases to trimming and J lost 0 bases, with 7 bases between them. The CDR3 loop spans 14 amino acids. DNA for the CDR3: TGTGCCAGCAGTTTAAGGCGGGCTAACTATGGCTACACCTTC. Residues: CASSLRRANYGYTF.

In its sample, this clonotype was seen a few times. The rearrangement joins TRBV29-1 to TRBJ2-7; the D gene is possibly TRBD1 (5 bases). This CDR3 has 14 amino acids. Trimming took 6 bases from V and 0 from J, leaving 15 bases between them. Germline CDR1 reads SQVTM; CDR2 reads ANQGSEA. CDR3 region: CSVLGHLSSYEQYF. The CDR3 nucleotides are TGCAGCGTCCTAGGACACCTGAGCTCCTACGAGCAGTACTTC.

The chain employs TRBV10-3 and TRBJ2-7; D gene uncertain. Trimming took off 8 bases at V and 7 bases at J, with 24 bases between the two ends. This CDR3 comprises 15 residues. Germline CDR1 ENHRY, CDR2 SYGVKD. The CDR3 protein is CAILRRNSTVNEQYF. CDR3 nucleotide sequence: TGTGCCATCCTTCGAAGGAACAGTACGGTCAATGAGCAGTACTTC.

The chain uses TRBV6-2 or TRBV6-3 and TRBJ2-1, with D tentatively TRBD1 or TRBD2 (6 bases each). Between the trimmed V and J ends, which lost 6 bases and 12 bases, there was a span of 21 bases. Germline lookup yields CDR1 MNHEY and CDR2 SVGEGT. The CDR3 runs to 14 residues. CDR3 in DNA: TGTGCCAGCAGAACCCCCGGGGGCCCTGGGGTGCAGTTCTTC. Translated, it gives CASRTPGGPGVQFF.

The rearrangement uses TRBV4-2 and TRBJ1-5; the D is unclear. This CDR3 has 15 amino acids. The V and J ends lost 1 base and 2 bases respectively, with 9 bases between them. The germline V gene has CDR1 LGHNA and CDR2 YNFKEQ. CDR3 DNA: TGTGCCAGCAGCCAAGTGGTGGGTGGCAATCAGCCCCAGCATTTT. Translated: CASSQVVGGNQPQHF.